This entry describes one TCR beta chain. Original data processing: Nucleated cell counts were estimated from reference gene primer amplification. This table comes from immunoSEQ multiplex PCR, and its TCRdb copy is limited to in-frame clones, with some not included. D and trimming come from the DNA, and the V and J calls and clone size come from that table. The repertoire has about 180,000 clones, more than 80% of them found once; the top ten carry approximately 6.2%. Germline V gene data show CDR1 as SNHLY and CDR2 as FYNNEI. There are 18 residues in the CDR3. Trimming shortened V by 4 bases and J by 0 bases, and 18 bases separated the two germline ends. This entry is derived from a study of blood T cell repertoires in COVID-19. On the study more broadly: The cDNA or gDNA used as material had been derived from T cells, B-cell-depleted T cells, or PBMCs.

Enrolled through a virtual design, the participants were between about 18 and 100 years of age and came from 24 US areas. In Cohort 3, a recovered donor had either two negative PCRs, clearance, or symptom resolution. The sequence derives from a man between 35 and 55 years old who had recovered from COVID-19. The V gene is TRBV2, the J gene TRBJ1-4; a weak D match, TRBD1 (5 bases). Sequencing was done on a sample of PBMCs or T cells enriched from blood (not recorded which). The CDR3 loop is CASSAIGGATPTNEKLFF. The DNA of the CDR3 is TGTGCCAGCAGTGCCATTGGCGGGGCCACCCCAACTAATGAAAAACTGTTTTTT.